The clone carrying this TCR beta chain showed up many times. What it binds is unknown. CDR3 length equals 11 residues. Per germline, CDR1 DFQATT and CDR2 SNEGSKA (reference sequence). With 3 bases clipped from V and 13 bases from J, the junction kept 3 bases outside the gene matches. The data belong to a study of response to subunit inactivated influenza vaccine. General observations from the study: Only a handful of new T cells, the authors suggested, are recruited with each seasonal influenza vaccination.

One entry per CDR3 protein results from TCRdb running MiXCR on the RT-PCR reads. The profile shows about 520,000 distinct CDR3 sequences, 11% of them singletons. The source material was PBMCs from blood, sampled roughly 45 days after vaccination. The chain carries TRBV20-1 and TRBJ2-7; 13 bases agree with TRBD2. The TCR was taken from a man aged 50-59 years who received an inactivated influenza vaccine. CDR3 sequence: CSARTSGRLYF. The CDR3, as DNA: TGCAGTGCTAGGACTAGCGGGAGGCTCTACTTC.